These T cell receptor beta chains were read from a single sample in a study of read filtering for tumor transcriptome and immune sequencing. TCRdb itself ran the reads through MiXCR, one entry per CDR3 protein. Of around 44,000 distinct CDR3 sequences in the sample, 13% were seen once. Specimen: a population of CD138-negative cells sorted from bone marrow. The receptor source for this set is a donor at least 40 years old with multiple myeloma. CDR3s include the opening cysteine and the closing phenylalanine or tryptophan. D genes are given only for firm matches. Clone sizes are given selectively: once, few, many, or a class where the clone is expanded.

v_gene	d_gene	abundance	j_gene	CDR3aa	CDR3nt
TRBV9	-	many	TRBJ2-5	CASSVATGQETQYF	TGTGCCAGCAGCGTAGCGACAGGCCAAGAGACCCAGTACTTC
TRBV5-1	-	many	TRBJ1-1	CASRFNLQGNTEAFF	TGCGCCAGCAGATTTAATCTACAGGGGAACACTGAAGCTTTCTTT
TRBV29-1	-	many	TRBJ2-5	CSVNSGFQETQYF	TGCAGCGTTAATAGCGGTTTCCAAGAGACCCAGTACTTC
TRBV5-1	-	many	TRBJ1-1	CASSLESRNTEAFF	TGCGCCAGCAGCTTGGAATCCAGAAACACTGAAGCTTTCTTT
TRBV29-1	TRBD1	many	TRBJ2-7	CSGRDSAYEQYF	TGCAGCGGCCGGGACAGTGCCTACGAGCAGTACTTC
TRBV7-8	-	many	TRBJ2-7	CASSLARDEQYF	TGTGCCAGCAGCTTAGCGAGGGACGAGCAGTACTTC
TRBV20-1	TRBD2	many	TRBJ2-1	CSASTSGRASRTEQFF	TGCAGTGCATCAACTAGCGGGAGGGCCTCCCGGACGGAGCAGTTCTTC
TRBV9	-	many	TRBJ2-5	CASSGGEETQYF	TGTGCCAGCAGCGGAGGTGAGGAGACCCAGTACTTC
TRBV5-1	TRBD2	many	TRBJ2-3	CASRGQAGSTDTQYF	TGCGCCAGCAGGGGTCAAGCGGGAAGCACAGATACGCAGTATTTT
TRBV12-5	TRBD1	many	TRBJ1-1	CASGPRQGGGTEAFF	TGTGCTAGTGGTCCCAGACAGGGCGGTGGCACTGAAGCTTTCTTT
TRBV6-5	-	many	TRBJ2-1	CASSYSASYNEQFF	TGTGCCAGCAGTTACTCGGCTTCCTACAATGAGCAGTTCTTC
TRBV15	TRBD2	-	TRBJ2-4	CATTDRTSGGGRTKNIQYF	TGTGCCACCACCGACAGGACTAGCGGGGGGGGGCGAACCAAAAACATTCAGTACTTC
TRBV7-8	TRBD2	many	TRBJ2-1	CASFLAGVLDSYNEQFF	TGTGCCAGCTTCCTAGCGGGAGTCTTGGACTCCTACAATGAGCAGTTCTTC
TRBV24-1	-	many	TRBJ2-1	CATSPTLSSYNEQFF	TGTGCCACCAGCCCTACTCTTTCCTCCTACAATGAGCAGTTCTTC
TRBV5-4	TRBD2	many	TRBJ2-1	CASSPPRLAGYNEQFF	TGTGCCAGCAGCCCCCCCCGACTAGCAGGCTACAATGAGCAGTTCTTC
TRBV6-1	-	-	TRBJ1-5	CALGGIQPQHF	TGTGCCCTGGGTGGAATTCAGCCCCAGCATTTT
TRBV19	TRBD2	-	TRBJ2-7	CASTKETSGSYEQYF	TGTGCCAGTACCAAAGAGACTAGCGGGAGCTACGAGCAGTACTTC
TRBV3-1	-	many	TRBJ1-1	CASSQGQNTEAFF	TGTGCCAGCAGCCAAGGACAGAACACTGAAGCTTTCTTT
TRBV20-1	-	many	TRBJ2-5	CSARDPQETQYF	TGCAGTGCTAGGGACCCTCAGGAGACCCAGTACTTC
TRBV9	-	many	TRBJ2-1	CASSVGQSSYNEQFF	TGTGCCAGCAGCGTCGGACAAAGCTCCTACAATGAGCAGTTCTTC
TRBV6-6	TRBD1	many	TRBJ2-5	CASSHRQGVTQYF	TGTGCCAGCAGCCACAGACAGGGAGTTACCCAGTACTTC
TRBV20-1	TRBD1	many	TRBJ1-5	CSASDRGGNQPQHF	TGCAGTGCTAGCGACAGGGGAGGCAATCAGCCCCAGCATTTT
TRBV20-1	TRBD2	many	TRBJ2-1	CSARDWGTSGGNEQFF	TGCAGTGCTAGAGATTGGGGGACTAGCGGAGGCAATGAGCAGTTCTTC
TRBV28	-	many	TRBJ2-3	CASSPSGRTNTDTQYF	TGTGCCAGCAGTCCCTCGGGACGGACGAACACAGATACGCAGTATTTT
TRBV15	-	many	TRBJ2-5	CATSSVTPQETQYF	TGTGCCACCAGCAGTGTGACCCCACAAGAGACCCAGTACTTC
TRBV27	-	many	TRBJ2-5	CASSAWTQETQYF	TGTGCCAGCAGTGCATGGACCCAAGAGACCCAGTACTTC
TRBV20-1	-	few	TRBJ2-7	CSALSTGFDEQYF	TGCAGTGCTCTCAGTACAGGGTTCGACGAGCAGTACTTC
TRBV9	-	-	TRBJ2-3	CASSVEGWTTDTQYF	TGTGCCAGCAGCGTAGAGGGCTGGACGACAGATACGCAGTATTTT
TRBV20-1	-	many	TRBJ2-5	CSARDLVRQETQYF	TGCAGTGCTAGAGATCTGGTGAGGCAGGAGACCCAGTACTTC
TRBV7-3	-	few	TRBJ2-6	CASSSPGSGANVLTF	TGTGCCAGCAGCTCCCCGGGCTCTGGGGCCAACGTCCTGACTTTC
TRBV7-2	-	-	TRBJ2-3	CASNNPRGGGTDTQYF	TGTGCCAGCAACAACCCTAGAGGGGGTGGGACAGATACGCAGTATTTT
TRBV7-2	-	-	TRBJ2-5	CASSLVVLETQYF	TGTGCCAGCAGCTTAGTTGTCTTGGAGACCCAGTACTTC
TRBV29-1	-	many	TRBJ1-1	CSVGEGAEAFF	TGCAGCGTTGGCGAGGGGGCTGAAGCTTTCTTT
TRBV29-1	TRBD2	many	TRBJ2-2	CSVKWGGDSRELFF	TGCAGCGTAAAGTGGGGGGGGGATTCGAGGGAGCTGTTTTTT
TRBV20-1	-	-	TRBJ1-4	CSATRSTNEKRFF	TGCAGTGCTACCCGCTCGACTAATGAAAAACGGTTTTTT
TRBV23-1	-	few	TRBJ2-3	CASSQFWKGGWTDTQYF	TGCGCCAGCAGTCAATTTTGGAAGGGAGGATGGACAGATACGCAGTATTTT
TRBV7-3	-	many	TRBJ1-1	CASSLIENTEAFF	TGTGCCAGCAGCTTAATCGAGAACACTGAAGCTTTCTTT
TRBV19	TRBD2	many	TRBJ2-5	CASSVGAGEETQYF	TGTGCCAGTAGTGTTGGGGCGGGAGAAGAGACCCAGTACTTC
TRBV7-2	-	many	TRBJ2-3	CASSISRISTDTQYF	TGTGCCAGCAGCATCTCACGAATAAGCACAGATACGCAGTATTTT
TRBV7-2	-	many	TRBJ2-1	CASRPPSSYNEQFF	TGTGCCAGCAGGCCCCCGAGCTCCTACAATGAGCAGTTCTTC
TRBV5-1	TRBD2	few	TRBJ2-1	CASSWGTSGGEQFF	TGCGCCAGCAGCTGGGGGACTAGCGGGGGAGAGCAGTTCTTC
TRBV20-1	-	-	TRBJ1-5	CSARDPTRRNQPQHF	TGCAGTGCTAGAGATCCAACCCGGAGGAATCAGCCCCAGCATTTT
TRBV7-9	-	many	TRBJ2-7	CASSLGLHAYEQYF	TGTGCCAGCAGCTTAGGGTTACACGCCTACGAGCAGTACTTC
TRBV7-2	TRBD2	many	TRBJ2-1	CASSRGLAGPLQFF	TGTGCCAGCAGCCGGGGACTAGCGGGACCCTTACAGTTCTTC
TRBV19	-	many	TRBJ2-3	CASSIDRRGGSTDTQYF	TGTGCCAGTAGTATAGATCGGAGGGGCGGGAGCACAGATACGCAGTATTTT
TRBV28	TRBD2	medium-sized	TRBJ2-1	CASSPWREYYNEQFF	TGTGCCAGCAGCCCTTGGCGGGAGTACTACAATGAGCAGTTCTTC
TRBV5-1	TRBD1	-	TRBJ1-1	CASSLVGGSTEAFF	TGCGCCAGCAGCTTGGTAGGGGGCAGCACAGAAGCTTTCTTT
TRBV6-2/TRBV6-3	-	many	TRBJ2-2	CATRLYTGELFF	TGTGCCACCCGGTTGTACACCGGGGAGCTGTTTTTT
TRBV4-2	-	-	TRBJ1-1	CASSRTGSTEAFF	TGTGCCAGCAGCCGGACCGGGAGCACTGAAGCTTTCTTT
TRBV7-3	-	medium-sized	TRBJ2-3	CASSLGTTSTDTQYF	TGTGCCAGCAGCTTAGGGACCACTAGCACAGATACGCAGTATTTT
TRBV19	TRBD1	-	TRBJ1-1	CASSGQGRSKAFF	TGTGCCAGTAGTGGACAGGGGAGGTCTAAAGCTTTCTTT
TRBV10-1	-	many	TRBJ2-7	CASSRDRVDYEQYF	TGCGCCAGCAGTCGAGACAGAGTGGACTACGAGCAGTACTTC